These 16 T cell receptor beta chains originate from one sample sequenced in a study of CD4 and CD8 cells across lung adenocarcinoma regions. TCRdb processed the PCR reads anew with MiXCR; each CDR3 protein has one entry. Of around 3,500 distinct CDR3 sequences listed, roughly 50% are singletons. The specimen sequenced was CD4+ T cells from the margin of a lung tumor. The receptors shown here come from a female donor with lung adenocarcinoma. The CD4 and CD8 labels of this study may be unreliable.

In this sample, this clonotype is medium-sized. V usage is TRBV6-1 and J usage is TRBJ2-1; D may be TRBD2 (5 bases). The end of the DNA is better explained by TRBJ2-5, so the J call may be wrong. The length of the CDR3 is 13 residues. Per the germline V gene, CDR1 is MNHNS and CDR2 is SASEGT. The CDR3 loop reads CASSATRPETQYF. The CDR3 coding sequence is TGTGCCAGCAGTGCCACTAGACCAGAGACCCAGTACTTC.

The genes are TRBV6-1 and TRBJ2-4; 8 nucleotides agree with TRBD2. Germline V gene sequence: CDR1 MNHNS, CDR2 SASEGT. Trimming removed 2 bases from V and 0 bases from J; junction bases left unmatched: 12. This CDR3 is built from 19 residues. CDR3 in amino acids: CASSEFGGRSILAKNIQYF. The CDR3 DNA reads as TGTGCCAGCAGTGAATTCGGCGGGAGGTCAATCTTAGCCAAAAACATTCAGTACTTC.

This chain connects TRBV6-1 to TRBJ2-1, with D perhaps TRBD1 (6 bases). The DNA end lines up better with TRBJ2-7; the J call may be wrong. Germline CDR1 and CDR2: MNHNS and SASEGT. The CDR3 covers 15 residues. CDR3 residues: CASKVRQTGSYEQYF. The CDR3 nucleotides read TGTGCCAGCAAGGTACGGCAGACAGGATCCTACGAGCAGTACTTC.

This clonotype was counted a single time. The chain links TRBV27 to TRBJ2-1; D unresolved. V was pared by 5 bases and J by 7 bases, with 18 bases between. In germline, CDR1 is MNHEY, CDR2 SMNVEV (reference sequence). This CDR3 region has 15 residues. The CDR3 protein is CASSVSNPKVNEQFF. The DNA of the CDR3 is TGTGCCAGCAGTGTCAGCAACCCAAAGGTAAATGAGCAGTTCTTC.

The rearrangement links TRBV10-3 to TRBJ2-1; TRBD1 agrees at 8 bases. The J segment lost 8 bases and the V segment lost 2 bases, leaving 5 bases of the junction unmatched. Germline CDR1 reads ENHRY; CDR2 reads SYGVKD. The CDR3 covers 14 residues. CDR3 nucleotides: TGTGCCATCAGTGAGCGCCAGGGGGCTGATGAGCAGTTCTTC. Its translation is CAISERQGADEQFF.

The genes are TRBV6-1 and TRBJ2-3, with D maybe TRBD2 (7 bases). The J call is uncertain, as TRBJ2-7 better fits the DNA end. The CDR3 has 15 residues. From germline, CDR1 is MNHNS and CDR2 SASEGT. The CDR3 loop is CARGEGGGDEETQYF. CDR3 nucleotides: TGTGCCAGGGGTGAAGGGGGGGGGGACGAAGAGACGCAGTACTTC.

This clonotype qualifies as medium-sized (0.01 to 0.1%). The rearrangement links TRBV4-1 to TRBJ2-1; the match to TRBD2 covers 9 bases. The germline V gene has CDR1 MGHRA and CDR2 YSYEKL. This CDR3 is built from 20 residues. Trimming took 1 base from V and 4 from J; bases not matched to a gene: 17. The CDR3 is CASSQVPRSFSGSSYNEQFF. The CDR3 DNA is TGCGCCAGCAGCCAAGTCCCCCGATCTTTTAGCGGGAGTTCATACAATGAGCAGTTCTTC.

CDR3 region: CASSQGTSYNEQFF. As DNA, the CDR3 is TGTGCCAGCAGCCAAGGGACTAGCTACAATGAGCAGTTCTTC. The chain joins TRBV3-1 to TRBJ2-1; 7 nucleotides match TRBD2. The CDR3 length is 14 residues. Per the germline V gene, CDR1 is LGHDT and CDR2 is YNNKEL (reference sequence). The J segment lost 3 bases and the V segment lost 1 base, leaving 0 bases of the junction unmatched.

This clonotype qualifies as large. The chain combines TRBV27 with TRBJ2-1; 11 positions agree with TRBD2. The V segment lost 2 bases and the J segment 8 bases; nucleotides outside the gene matches: 23. Germline V lookup: CDR1 MNHEY, CDR2 SMNVEV (reference sequence). The CDR3 is 21 residues long. CDR3 protein: CASSLRSSGVVGLAGGDEQFF. Written as DNA, the CDR3 is TGTGCCAGCAGTTTAAGGTCCTCTGGGGTTGTGGGGCTAGCGGGAGGAGATGAGCAGTTCTTC.

Only one count was recorded for this clonotype. The chain joins TRBV14 to TRBJ2-5; D tentatively fits TRBD1 or TRBD2 (5 bases each). This CDR3 has 15 amino acids. The germline V gene has CDR1 SGHDN and CDR2 FVKESK. V was shortened by 9 bases and J by 0 bases, with 17 bases between the two germline ends. This chain's CDR3 is CARGYGARDQETQYF. CDR3 sequence (DNA): TGTGCCAGGGGCTACGGGGCCCGTGACCAAGAGACCCAGTACTTC.

As concerns this clonotype: A much larger clone is a single base away; this may be a read error. V gene TRBV4-1 combines with J gene TRBJ2-3; D is perhaps TRBD2 (6 bases). V was cut by 1 base and J by 9 bases, with 23 bases left in between. This CDR3 region has 17 residues. Germline-derived CDR1 and CDR2 are MGHRA and YSYEKL. The CDR3 sequence is CASSQVSVRELGETQYF. CDR3 in DNA: TGCGCCAGCAGCCAAGTATCTGTACGGGAGCTGGGAGAGACGCAGTATTTT.

The chain joins TRBV7-8 to TRBJ2-5; D remains ambiguous. Germline CDR1 and CDR2: SGHVS and FQNEAQ. V lost 1 base and J 5 bases, leaving 5 bases between the germline ends. The CDR3 spans 12 residues. CDR3 loop: CASSLDSETQYF. Written as DNA, the CDR3 is TGTGCCAGCAGCTTAGACAGTGAGACCCAGTACTTC.

The chain combines TRBV10-3 with TRBJ2-3; the match to TRBD2 covers 9 bases. Germline CDR1 ENHRY, CDR2 SYGVKD. The CDR3 is made up of 14 amino acids. CDR3 sequence (DNA): TGTGCGGCGCGGGGGGGGCGTGGGACAGATACGCAGTATTTT. This sequence encodes CAARGGRGTDTQYF.

By share of the sample, this clonotype is medium-sized. The rearrangement links TRBV6-1 to TRBJ2-7; weak D call: TRBD2 (7 bases). This CDR3 is built from 15 residues. Germline-derived CDR1 and CDR2 are MNHNS and SASEGT. The ends were cut back, 5 bases at V and 1 base at J, with 15 bases in the middle. CDR3 loop: CASSRDKGGSYEQYF. The DNA of the CDR3 is TGTGCCAGCAGTAGAGACAAGGGGGGGTCCTACGAGCAGTACTTC.

The V call is TRBV6-1, the J call TRBJ2-5; possibly TRBD2 for D (7 bases). The CDR3 runs to 15 residues. The ends were cut back, 9 bases at V and 3 bases at J, with 20 bases in the middle. The germline V gene encodes CDR1 MNHNS and CDR2 SASEGT. The DNA of the CDR3 is TGTGCCAGGGGGGAGGGGGTCGGAGCCAAAGAGACCCAGTACTTC. This codes for CARGEGVGAKETQYF.

Sample share makes this clonotype medium-sized (0.01 to 0.1%). The chain combines TRBV28 with TRBJ2-5; D not certain. The CDR3 covers 12 residues. Germline V gene lookup returns CDR1 MDHEN and CDR2 SYDVKM. Trimming left V 5 bases short and J 4 bases short, with 8 bases between. The CDR3 loop reads CASSGFPETQYF. In DNA, the CDR3 is TGTGCCAGCAGTGGATTCCCAGAGACCCAGTACTTC.